Each of the 21 T cell receptor beta chains below was sequenced from the same sample in a study of blood T cell repertoires in COVID-19. Clones were sequenced by immunoSEQ multiplex PCR, and TCRdb holds only the in-frame ones, with some missing. The sample lists about 180,000 clones, about 82% occurring once. Source material: PBMCs or T cells enriched from blood (not recorded which). These receptors all stem from a woman aged 25 to 39 who had recovered from COVID-19.

The rearrangement joins TRBV30 to TRBJ1-5; D uncertain. Germline CDR1 reads GTSNPN; CDR2 reads SVGIG (reference sequence). V lost 3 bases and J lost 5, with 11 bases in between. CDR3 length equals 13 residues. The CDR3, as DNA: TGTGCCTGGAGCCCTGAATCGGATCAGCCCCAGCATTTT. As protein: CAWSPESDQPQHF. The whole variable domain, filled in from reference TRBV30 and TRBJ1-5, reads SQTIHQWPATLVQPVGSPLSLECTVEGTSNPNLYWYRQAAGRGLQLLFYSVGIGQISSEVPQNLSASRPQDRQFILSSKKLLLSDSGFYLCAWSPESDQPQHFGDGTRLSIL.

The chain carries TRBV9 and TRBJ2-3; D remains unclear. From germline, CDR1 is SGDLS and CDR2 YYNGEE. Between the trimmed V and J ends, which lost 4 bases and 0 bases, there was a span of 12 bases. This CDR3 is 15 amino acids long. The CDR3 nucleotides read TGTGCCAGCAGCCTCAGTTTTGCTAGCACAGATACGCAGTATTTT. Residues: CASSLSFASTDTQYF.

The rearrangement links TRBV29-1 to TRBJ2-5; 7 bases map to TRBD1. The CDR3 runs 16 residues. V was pared by 0 bases and J by 7 bases, with 14 bases of the junction left unmatched. CDR1 SQVTM and CDR2 ANQGSEA come from the germline V gene. CDR3 DNA sequence: TGCAGCGTTGAAGATCAGACAGGGTACAATCGGGGGACCCAGTACTTC. This gives the protein CSVEDQTGYNRGTQYF.

This clone was counted only a few times. The chain employs TRBV5-1 and TRBJ2-7, with 7 bases fitting TRBD1. In germline, CDR1 is SGHRS, CDR2 YFSETQ. The CDR3 extends over 13 amino acids. The ends lost 4 bases at V and 7 bases at J; junction bases unmatched: 8. In DNA form, the CDR3 reads TGCGCCAGCAGCCTACAGGGGACGGGTGAGCAGTACTTC. Protein: CASSLQGTGEQYF.

V is TRBV3-1 (or the pseudogene TRBV3-2) and J is TRBJ1-3; a possible D gene is TRBD1 (5 bases). The germline V and J ends were trimmed by 0 bases and 4 bases, with 13 bases remaining between them. From germline, CDR1 is LGHDT and CDR2 YNNKEL (reference sequence). This CDR3 has 16 residues. The CDR3 region has the DNA TGTGCCAGCAGCCAAGATATAGGGGTTGGAGGAAACACCATATATTTT. Translating gives CASSQDIGVGGNTIYF.

The chain carries TRBV21-1 and TRBJ2-1; TRBD2 is taken as the D call from the table, unchecked against the DNA. TRBV21-1 is flagged as a pseudogene. The CDR3 is 15 residues long. The CDR3 protein is CASSQKMAGRFEQFF. In nucleotides, the CDR3 is TGTGCCAGCAGCCAAAAGATGGCGGGACGGTTTGAGCAGTTCTTC.

This chain joins TRBV9 and TRBJ1-3, with D perhaps TRBD1 (6 bases). The CDR3 is made up of 15 amino acids. The V gene lost 4 bases and the J gene lost 0 bases, with 11 bases spanning the gap. Germline values: CDR1 SGDLS, CDR2 YYNGEE. The CDR3: CASSPGVLSGNTIYF. The CDR3 nucleotides are TGTGCCAGCAGCCCAGGGGTTCTCTCTGGAAACACCATATATTTT. Filled out from reference TRBV9 and TRBJ1-3, the complete variable domain reads DSGVTQTPKHLITATGQRVTLRCSPRSGDLSVYWYQQSLDQGLQFLIQYYNGEERAKGNILERFSAQQFPDLHSELNLSSLELGDSALYFCASSPGVLSGNTIYFGEGSWLTVV.

The rearrangement joins TRBV6-5 to TRBJ2-5; 7 nucleotides line up with TRBD2. The CDR3 is 15 residues long. CDR1 is MNHEY, CDR2 SVGAGI, per germline. The J segment lost 3 bases and the V segment lost 0 bases, leaving 4 bases of the junction unmatched. The CDR3 DNA reads TGTGCCAGCAGTTACTCCAGCGGGACGAAAGAGACCCAGTACTTC. Protein: CASSYSSGTKETQYF.

The J gene is TRBJ2-1, the V gene TRBV11-2; 11 nucleotides agree with TRBD2. Per germline, CDR1 SGHAT and CDR2 FQNNGV. J lost 9 bases, V lost 3 bases, and 7 bases had no gene match. The CDR3 is made up of 15 amino acids. The CDR3 bases are TGTGCCAGCAGCTTGTTACTGGGACTAGCGGCTGAGCAGTTCTTC. Translation: CASSLLLGLAAEQFF.

The V gene is TRBV2, the J gene TRBJ1-5, with D possibly being TRBD1 (5 bases). This CDR3 comprises 12 residues. The V gene's germline CDR1 is SNHLY and CDR2 FYNNEI. Trimming took off 6 bases at V and 5 bases at J, with 8 bases between the two ends. The CDR3 nucleotides are TGTGCCAGCAGGGACACTTATCAGCCCCAGCATTTT. Its translation: CASRDTYQPQHF.

The J gene is TRBJ1-6, the V gene TRBV3-1 (or the pseudogene TRBV3-2), with TRBD1 as a possible D gene (5 bases). The germline V gene encodes CDR1 LGHDT and CDR2 YNNKEL (reference sequence). The CDR3 contains 16 residues. V gave up 6 bases and J gave up 10 bases, with 22 bases separating them. CDR3 nucleotide sequence: TGTGCCAGCAGAAACATTCGACAGTCCCTGGGATCACCCCTCCACTTT. Protein product: CASRNIRQSLGSPLHF.

The J gene is TRBJ2-4, the V gene TRBV28; D might be TRBD2 (5 bases). The CDR3 extends over 17 amino acids. V lost 8 bases and J lost 9, with 29 bases in between. Per the germline V gene, CDR1 is MDHEN and CDR2 is SYDVKM. The DNA for the CDR3 is TGTGCCAGCCAAAAATCCTCGAGGGCAACTAACCGTGGCATTCAGTACTTC. The encoded protein is CASQKSSRATNRGIQYF.

The rearrangement joins TRBV5-1 to TRBJ1-3; 7 bases line up with TRBD1. Trimming cost V 4 bases and J 4 bases; bases outside gene matches: 5. The germline V gene has CDR1 SGHRS and CDR2 YFSETQ. This CDR3 contains 14 residues. DNA of the CDR3: TGCGCCAGCAGCCCAAAGACAGGGGGAAACACCATATATTTT. Protein product: CASSPKTGGNTIYF.

This clone has just one count. The CDR3 coding sequence is TGTGCCAGCAGCGTAGATCAGGGGCCCTTAAACCGTAATGAAAAACTGTTTTTT. This sequence encodes CASSVDQGPLNRNEKLFF. This sequence joins TRBV9 and TRBJ1-4, with D possibly TRBD1 on 6 matching bases. CDR1 and CDR2 (germline): SGDLS, YYNGEE. CDR3 size: 18 residues. V lost 0 bases and J 4 bases, leaving 19 bases between the germline ends.

This sequence joins TRBV5-1 and TRBJ2-1, with 9 bases matching TRBD2. Germline loops: CDR1 SGHRS, CDR2 YFSETQ. After removal of 3 bases from V and 8 bases from J, the junction contained 12 bases not matched to a gene. The CDR3 extends over 16 amino acids. The CDR3 DNA reads as TGCGCCAGCAGCTCACCACTTAGCGGGAGTAACGATGAGCAGTTCTTC. Its translation is CASSSPLSGSNDEQFF. The full variable domain, in which reference TRBV5-1 and TRBJ2-1 provide the parts outside the CDR3, is KAGVTQTPRYLIKTRGQQVTLSCSPISGHRSVSWYQQTPGQGLQFLFEYFSETQRNKGNFPGRFSGRQFSNSRSEMNVSTLELGDSALYLCASSSPLSGSNDEQFFGPGTRLTVL.

The table lists this clone with a few counts. The rearrangement links TRBV5-4 to TRBJ2-3; 14 nucleotides line up with TRBD2. Looked up from germline, CDR1 is SGHNT and CDR2 is YYREEE (reference sequence). The CDR3 length is 17 residues. J lost 5 bases, V lost 3 bases, and 8 bases had no gene match. CDR3 protein: CASSWTSGRILVDTQYF. CDR3 DNA sequence: TGTGCCAGCAGCTGGACTAGCGGGAGGATCTTGGTAGATACGCAGTATTTT.

The DNA of the CDR3 is TGTGCCAGCAGCCGGGACACTAGTAAAGAGACCCAGTACTTC. It is translated as CASSRDTSKETQYF. The chain links TRBV4-2 to TRBJ2-5; tentatively, D is TRBD1 (6 bases). V was shortened by 4 bases and J by 3 bases, with 12 bases between the two germline ends. CDR3 length: 14 amino acids. The germline V gene encodes CDR1 LGHNA and CDR2 YNFKEQ.

V gene TRBV6-5 combines with J gene TRBJ1-3, with TRBD1 matching over 7 bases. V was clipped by 4 bases and J by 0 bases; unmatched bases: 6. The CDR3 is 16 residues long. Germline-derived CDR1 and CDR2 are MNHEY and SVGAGI. The CDR3 protein is CASSFRQGSSGNTIYF. In DNA, the CDR3 is TGTGCCAGCAGTTTCCGACAGGGCTCCTCTGGAAACACCATATATTTT.

The chain recombines TRBV28 with TRBJ1-5; D is possibly TRBD1 (6 bases). Germline V gives CDR1 MDHEN, CDR2 SYDVKM. The CDR3 is 18 amino acids. Trimming cost V 3 bases and J 4 bases, with 22 bases left between them. Here the CDR3 reads CASSLSSFGQGFNQPQHF. The CDR3 DNA follows: TGTGCCAGCAGTTTGAGTTCTTTTGGGCAGGGGTTTAATCAGCCCCAGCATTTT.

The V and J genes are TRBV27 and TRBJ1-2, with a tentative D call TRBD1 (5 bases). The V gene lost 5 bases and the J gene lost 5 bases, with 15 bases spanning the gap. The CDR3 sequence is 14 residues long. CDR1 and CDR2 (germline): MNHEY, SMNVEV (reference sequence). CDR3 protein: CASSRGQGNYGYTF. The CDR3 coding sequence is TGTGCCAGCAGTCGAGGCCAGGGAAATTATGGCTACACCTTC.

This clone was seen only a few times. The rearrangement joins TRBV4-1 to TRBJ1-1; D is possibly TRBD1 (5 bases). The CDR3 length is 14 residues. Trimming pared 2 bases from V and 6 bases from J, leaving 13 bases between. Germline V gene lookup returns CDR1 MGHRA and CDR2 YSYEKL. The CDR3 reads CASSQNQGGPEAFF. For the CDR3, the DNA is TGCGCCAGCAGCCAAAATCAGGGAGGGCCTGAAGCTTTCTTT.